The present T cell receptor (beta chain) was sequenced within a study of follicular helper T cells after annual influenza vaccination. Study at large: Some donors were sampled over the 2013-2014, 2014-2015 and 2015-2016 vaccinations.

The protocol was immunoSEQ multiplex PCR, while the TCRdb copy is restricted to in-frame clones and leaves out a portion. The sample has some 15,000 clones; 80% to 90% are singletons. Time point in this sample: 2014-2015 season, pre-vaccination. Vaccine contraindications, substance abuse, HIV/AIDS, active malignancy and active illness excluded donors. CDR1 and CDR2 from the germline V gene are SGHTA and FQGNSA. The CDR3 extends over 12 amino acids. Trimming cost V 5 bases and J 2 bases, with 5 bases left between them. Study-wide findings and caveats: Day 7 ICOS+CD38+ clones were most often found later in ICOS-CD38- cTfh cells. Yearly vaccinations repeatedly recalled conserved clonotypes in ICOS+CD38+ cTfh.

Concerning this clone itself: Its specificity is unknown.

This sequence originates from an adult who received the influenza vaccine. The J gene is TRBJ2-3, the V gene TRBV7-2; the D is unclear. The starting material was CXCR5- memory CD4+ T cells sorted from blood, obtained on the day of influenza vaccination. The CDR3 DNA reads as TGTGCCAGCAGCCTCTACACAGATACGCAGTATTTT. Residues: CASSLYTDTQYF.